These T cell receptor beta chains were read from a single sample in a study of blood T cell repertoires in COVID-19. Here immunoSEQ multiplex PCR was the method, and the copy in TCRdb shows in-frame clones only, minus some. The sample yields over 120,000 clones, about 80% seen once. Input material: peripheral blood. Receptors were obtained from a man in his 70s who had recovered from COVID-19. Both conserved end residues are part of each CDR3. The D gene is left open where the match is weak. Clone size is not always given. Where it is, it says once, few, many or a class for expanded clones.

TRBJ2-5	TRBD1	TRBV10-1	-	CASRRGQLLQETQYF	TGCGCCAGCAGGAGGGGACAGCTTCTCCAAGAGACCCAGTACTTC
TRBJ2-2	TRBD1	TRBV2	-	CASSEATGGKGELFF	TGTGCCAGCAGTGAGGCGACAGGGGGCAAGGGGGAGCTGTTTTTT
TRBJ2-5	-	TRBV6-4	-	CASRPHSTSYQETQYF	TGTGCCAGCAGGCCCCACTCGACTTCGTACCAAGAGACCCAGTACTTC
TRBJ1-2	TRBD1	TRBV5-5	few	CASSSRQGVVEGYTF	TGTGCCAGCAGCTCCCGACAGGGAGTGGTCGAGGGCTACACCTTC
TRBJ2-3	TRBD2	TRBV11-3	-	CASSLGTSGRIYTDTQYF	TGTGCCAGCAGCCTAGGGACTAGCGGGAGGATTTATACAGATACGCAGTATTTT
TRBJ2-3	TRBD2	TRBV9	-	CASSAERDWFSDTQYF	TGTGCCAGCAGCGCCGAGCGGGATTGGTTTTCAGATACGCAGTATTTT
TRBJ2-7	TRBD2	TRBV27	-	CASSHPASGVEQYF	TGTGCCAGCAGTCACCCAGCTAGCGGGGTCGAGCAGTACTTC
TRBJ1-5	TRBD1	TRBV12-3/TRBV12-4	-	CASRRTGNQPQHF	TGTGCCAGCAGGAGGACAGGGAATCAGCCCCAGCATTTT
TRBJ2-7	-	TRBV5-1	-	CASSLATGDEQYF	TGCGCCAGCAGCTTGGCCACGGGGGACGAGCAGTACTTC
TRBJ1-2	-	TRBV29-1	many	CSVESFRGTGYTF	TGCAGCGTTGAAAGCTTCAGGGGAACTGGCTACACCTTC
TRBJ2-1	TRBD2	TRBV9	-	CASSGTSSDEQFF	TGTGCCAGCAGCGGGACTAGTAGCGATGAGCAGTTCTTC